This T cell receptor beta chain was documented in a study of T cell responses to AZD1222 COVID-19 vaccine. Study-wide findings and caveats: Two AZD1222 doses significantly raised spike-specific TCR breadth and depth over controls.

To note about this clone: Its specificity is not known.

TCRdb's copy holds only in-frame clones and misses some; the assay was immunoSEQ multiplex PCR. This sample has approximately 100,000 clones; roughly 90% occur once, and the top ten carry 0.95% to 1.5%. This clonotype was obtained from an adult in good health. The sequencing here drew on peripheral blood, taken on day 0 of AZD1222 vaccination.

Here the CDR3 reads CASKRESAEQFF. The CDR3 DNA follows: TGCGCCAGTAAGCGGGAGTCGGCTGAGCAGTTCTTC. The J gene is TRBJ2-1, the V gene TRBV5-1; 8 nucleotides agree with TRBD2. V was pared by 8 bases and J by 9 bases, with 7 bases of the junction left unmatched. The CDR3 is 12 amino acids. Germline-derived CDR1 and CDR2 are SGHRS and YFSETQ.